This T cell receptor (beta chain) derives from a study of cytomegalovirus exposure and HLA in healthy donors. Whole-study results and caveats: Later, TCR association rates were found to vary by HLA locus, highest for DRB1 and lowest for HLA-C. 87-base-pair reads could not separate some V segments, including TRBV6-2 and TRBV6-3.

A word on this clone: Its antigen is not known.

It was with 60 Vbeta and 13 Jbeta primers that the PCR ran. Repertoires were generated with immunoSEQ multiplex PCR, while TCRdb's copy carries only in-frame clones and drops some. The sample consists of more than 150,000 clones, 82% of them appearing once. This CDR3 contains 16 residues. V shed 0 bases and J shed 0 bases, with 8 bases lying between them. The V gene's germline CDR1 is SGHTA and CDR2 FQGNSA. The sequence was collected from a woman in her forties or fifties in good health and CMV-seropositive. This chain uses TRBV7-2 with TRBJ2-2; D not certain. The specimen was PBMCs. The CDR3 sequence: CASSLAHITNTGELFF. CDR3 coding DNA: TGTGCCAGCAGCTTAGCTCACATAACGAACACCGGGGAGCTGTTTTTT.